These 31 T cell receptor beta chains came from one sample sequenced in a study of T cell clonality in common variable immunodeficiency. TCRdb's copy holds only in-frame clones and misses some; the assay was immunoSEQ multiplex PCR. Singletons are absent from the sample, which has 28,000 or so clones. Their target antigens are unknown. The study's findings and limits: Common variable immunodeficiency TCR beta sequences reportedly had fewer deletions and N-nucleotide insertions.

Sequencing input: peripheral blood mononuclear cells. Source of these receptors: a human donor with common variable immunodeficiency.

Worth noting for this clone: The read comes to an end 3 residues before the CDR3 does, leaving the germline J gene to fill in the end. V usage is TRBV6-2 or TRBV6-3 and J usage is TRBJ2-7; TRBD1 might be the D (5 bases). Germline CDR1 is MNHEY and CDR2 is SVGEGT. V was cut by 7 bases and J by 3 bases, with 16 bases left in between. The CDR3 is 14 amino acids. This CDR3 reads CASTSTERDYEQYF. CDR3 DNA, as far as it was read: TGTGCCAGCACCTCGACAGAAAGGGACTACGAG.

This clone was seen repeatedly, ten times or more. The sequenced CDR3 bases are TGTGCCAGTAGTATGGACAGGGGGGGAACACCC. It is translated as CASSMDRGGTP. The whole CDR3 sequence reads CASSMDRGGTPLHF. The chain links TRBV19 to TRBJ1-6; 10 positions match TRBD1. The CDR3 extends 3 residues past the end of the read, so its final part is completed from the germline J gene. Trimming removed 3 bases from V and 11 bases from J; junction bases left unmatched: 4. The V gene's germline CDR1 is LNHDA and CDR2 SQIVND (reference sequence). CDR3 length: 14 residues.

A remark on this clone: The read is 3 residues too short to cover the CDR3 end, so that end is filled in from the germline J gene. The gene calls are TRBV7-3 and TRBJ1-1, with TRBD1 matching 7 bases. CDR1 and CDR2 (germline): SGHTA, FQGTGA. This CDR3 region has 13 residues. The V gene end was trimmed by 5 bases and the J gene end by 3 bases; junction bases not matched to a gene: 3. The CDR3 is CASSHDRDTEAFF. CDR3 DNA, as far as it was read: TGTGCCAGCAGCCACGACAGGGACACTGAA.

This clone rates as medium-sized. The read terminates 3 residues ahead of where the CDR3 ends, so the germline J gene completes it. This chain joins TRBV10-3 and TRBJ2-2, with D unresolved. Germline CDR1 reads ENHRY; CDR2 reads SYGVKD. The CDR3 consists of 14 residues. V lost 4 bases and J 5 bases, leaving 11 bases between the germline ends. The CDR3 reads CAISVERRTGELFF. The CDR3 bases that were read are TGTGCCATCAGTGTGGAGCGTCGGACCGGGGAG.

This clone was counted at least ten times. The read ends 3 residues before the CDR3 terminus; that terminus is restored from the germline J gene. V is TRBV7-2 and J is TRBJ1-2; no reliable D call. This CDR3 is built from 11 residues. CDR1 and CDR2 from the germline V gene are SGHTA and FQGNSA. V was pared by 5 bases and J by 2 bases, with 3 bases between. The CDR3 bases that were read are TGTGCCAGCAGCCTAAACTATGGC. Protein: CASSLNYG. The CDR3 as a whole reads CASSLNYGYTF.

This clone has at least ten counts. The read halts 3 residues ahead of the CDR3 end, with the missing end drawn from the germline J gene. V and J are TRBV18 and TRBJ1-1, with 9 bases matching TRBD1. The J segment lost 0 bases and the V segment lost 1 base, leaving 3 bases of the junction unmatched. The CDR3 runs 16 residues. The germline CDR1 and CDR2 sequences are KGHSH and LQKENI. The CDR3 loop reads CASSPRTGVLNTEAFF. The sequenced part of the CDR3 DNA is TGTGCCAGCTCACCACGGACAGGGGTCCTGAACACTGAA.

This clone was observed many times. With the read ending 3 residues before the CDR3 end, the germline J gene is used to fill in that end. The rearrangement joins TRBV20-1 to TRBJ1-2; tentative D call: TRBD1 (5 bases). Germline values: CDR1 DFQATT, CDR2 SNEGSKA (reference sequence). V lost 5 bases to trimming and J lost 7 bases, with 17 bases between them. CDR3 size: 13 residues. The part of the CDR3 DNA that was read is TGCAGTGCTGGGGTGCGGGGGACGGGTGGC. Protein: CSAGVRGTGG. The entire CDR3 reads CSAGVRGTGGYTF.

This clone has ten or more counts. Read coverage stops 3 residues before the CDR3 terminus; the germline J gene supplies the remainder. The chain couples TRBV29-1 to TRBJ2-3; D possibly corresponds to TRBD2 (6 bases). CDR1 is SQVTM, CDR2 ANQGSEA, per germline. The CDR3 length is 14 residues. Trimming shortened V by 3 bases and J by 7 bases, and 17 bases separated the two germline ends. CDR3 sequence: CSVDGPGGTHTQYF. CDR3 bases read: TGCAGCGTTGATGGCCCTGGGGGGACGCATACG.

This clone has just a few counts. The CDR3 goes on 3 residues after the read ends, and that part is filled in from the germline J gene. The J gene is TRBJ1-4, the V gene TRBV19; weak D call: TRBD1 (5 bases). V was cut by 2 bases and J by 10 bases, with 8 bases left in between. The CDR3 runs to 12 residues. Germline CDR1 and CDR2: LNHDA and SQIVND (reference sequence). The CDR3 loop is CASSIQGGKLFF. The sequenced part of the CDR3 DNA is TGTGCCAGTAGTATACAGGGAGGAAAA.

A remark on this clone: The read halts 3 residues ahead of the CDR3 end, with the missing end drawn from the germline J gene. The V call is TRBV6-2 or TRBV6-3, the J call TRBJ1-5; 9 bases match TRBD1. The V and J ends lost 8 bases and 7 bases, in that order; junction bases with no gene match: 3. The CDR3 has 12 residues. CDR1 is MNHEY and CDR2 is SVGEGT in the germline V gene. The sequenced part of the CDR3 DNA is TGTGCCAGCGGGGACAGGGCACAGCCC. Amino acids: CASGDRAQP. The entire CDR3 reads CASGDRAQPQHF.

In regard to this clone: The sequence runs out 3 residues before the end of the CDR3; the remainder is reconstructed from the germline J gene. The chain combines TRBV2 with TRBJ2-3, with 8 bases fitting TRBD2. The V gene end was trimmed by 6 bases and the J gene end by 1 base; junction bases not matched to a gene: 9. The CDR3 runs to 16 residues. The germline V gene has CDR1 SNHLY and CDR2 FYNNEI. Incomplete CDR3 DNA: TGTGCCAGCAGCCCACCTGGGCGGGGGGGCACAGATACG. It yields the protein CASSPPGRGGTDT. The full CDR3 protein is CASSPPGRGGTDTQYF.

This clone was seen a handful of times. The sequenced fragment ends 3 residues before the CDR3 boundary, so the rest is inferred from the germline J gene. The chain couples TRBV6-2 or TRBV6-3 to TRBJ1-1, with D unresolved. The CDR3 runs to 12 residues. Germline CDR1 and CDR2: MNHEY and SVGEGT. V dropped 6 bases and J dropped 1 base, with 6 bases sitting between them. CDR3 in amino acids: CASSRRNTEAFF. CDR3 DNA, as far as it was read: TGTGCCAGCAGCCGTAGGAACACTGAA.

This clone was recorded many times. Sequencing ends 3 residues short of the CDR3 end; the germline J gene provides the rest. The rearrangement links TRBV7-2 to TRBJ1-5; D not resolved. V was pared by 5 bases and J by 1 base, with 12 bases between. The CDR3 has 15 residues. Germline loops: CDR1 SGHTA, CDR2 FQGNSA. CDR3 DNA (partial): TGTGCCAGCAGCGCCCGACTAGGGAGCAATCAGCCC. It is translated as CASSARLGSNQP. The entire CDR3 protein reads CASSARLGSNQPQHF.

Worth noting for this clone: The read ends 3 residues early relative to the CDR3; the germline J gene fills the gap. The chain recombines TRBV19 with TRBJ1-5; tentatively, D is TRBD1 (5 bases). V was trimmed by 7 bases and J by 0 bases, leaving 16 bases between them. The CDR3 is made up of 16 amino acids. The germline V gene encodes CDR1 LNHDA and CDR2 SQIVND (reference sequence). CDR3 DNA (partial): TGTGCCAGTACCCTCGTGGGGACTTATAGCAATCAGCCC. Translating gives CASTLVGTYSNQP. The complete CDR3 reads CASTLVGTYSNQPQHF.

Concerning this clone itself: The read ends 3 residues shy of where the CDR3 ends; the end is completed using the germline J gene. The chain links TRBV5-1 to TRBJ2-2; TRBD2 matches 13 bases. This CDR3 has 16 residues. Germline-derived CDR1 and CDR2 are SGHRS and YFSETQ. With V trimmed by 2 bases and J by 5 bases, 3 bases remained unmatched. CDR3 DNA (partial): TGCGCCAGCAGCTTTCGGGGACTAGCGGGAACCGGGGAG. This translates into CASSFRGLAGTGE. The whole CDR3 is CASSFRGLAGTGELFF. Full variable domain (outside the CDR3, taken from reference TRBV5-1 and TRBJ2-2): KAGVTQTPRYLIKTRGQQVTLSCSPISGHRSVSWYQQTPGQGLQFLFEYFSETQRNKGNFPGRFSGRQFSNSRSEMNVSTLELGDSALYLCASSFRGLAGTGELFFGEGSRLTVL.

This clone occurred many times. The CDR3 loop is CSARDRADYEQYF. Incomplete CDR3 DNA: TGCAGTGCCCGGGACAGGGCTGACTACGAG. The chain is built from TRBV20-1 and TRBJ2-7; 9 nucleotides match TRBD1. With the read ending 3 residues before the CDR3 end, the germline J gene is used to fill in that end. This CDR3 has 13 residues. CDR1 is DFQATT and CDR2 is SNEGSKA in the germline V gene (reference sequence). The V gene end was trimmed by 6 bases and the J gene end by 3 bases; junction bases not matched to a gene: 6.

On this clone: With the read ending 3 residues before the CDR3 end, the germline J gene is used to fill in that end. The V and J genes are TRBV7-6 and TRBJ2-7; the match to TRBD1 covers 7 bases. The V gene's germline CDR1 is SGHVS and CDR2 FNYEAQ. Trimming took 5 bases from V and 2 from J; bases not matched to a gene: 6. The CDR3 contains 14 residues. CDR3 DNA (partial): TGTGCCAGCAGCGAACCGGGACAGCCCTACGAG. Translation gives CASSEPGQPYE. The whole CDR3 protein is CASSEPGQPYEQYF. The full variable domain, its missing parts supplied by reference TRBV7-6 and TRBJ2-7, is GAGVSQSPRYKVTKRGQDVALRCDPISGHVSLYWYRQALGQGPEFLTYFNYEAQQDKSGLPNDRFSAERPEGSISTLTIQRTEQRDSAMYRCASSEPGQPYEQYFGPGTRLTVT.

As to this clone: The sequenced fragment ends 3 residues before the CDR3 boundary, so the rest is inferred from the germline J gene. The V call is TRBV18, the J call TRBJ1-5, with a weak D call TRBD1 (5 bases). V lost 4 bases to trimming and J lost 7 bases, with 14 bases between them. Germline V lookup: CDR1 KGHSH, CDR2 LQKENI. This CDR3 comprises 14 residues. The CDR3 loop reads CASSLEGRGQPQHF. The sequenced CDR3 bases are TGTGCCAGCTCACTAGAGGGTAGGGGCCAGCCC.

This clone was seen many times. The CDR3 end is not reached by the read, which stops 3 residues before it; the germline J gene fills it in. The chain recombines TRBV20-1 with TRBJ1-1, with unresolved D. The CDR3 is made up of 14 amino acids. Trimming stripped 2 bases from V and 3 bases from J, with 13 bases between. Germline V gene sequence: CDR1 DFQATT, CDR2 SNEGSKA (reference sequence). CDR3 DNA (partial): TGCAGTGCTAGACGTCCTACAGAGTACACTGAA. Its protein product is CSARRPTEYTE. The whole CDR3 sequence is CSARRPTEYTEAFF.

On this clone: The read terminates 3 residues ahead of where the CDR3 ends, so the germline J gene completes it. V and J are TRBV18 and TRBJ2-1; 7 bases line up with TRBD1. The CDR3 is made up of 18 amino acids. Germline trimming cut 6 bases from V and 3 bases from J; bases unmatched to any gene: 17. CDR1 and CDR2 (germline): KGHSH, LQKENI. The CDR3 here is CASSQKGAGFIIYNEQFF. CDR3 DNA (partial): TGTGCCAGCTCTCAAAAGGGGGCAGGGTTCATAATCTACAATGAG.

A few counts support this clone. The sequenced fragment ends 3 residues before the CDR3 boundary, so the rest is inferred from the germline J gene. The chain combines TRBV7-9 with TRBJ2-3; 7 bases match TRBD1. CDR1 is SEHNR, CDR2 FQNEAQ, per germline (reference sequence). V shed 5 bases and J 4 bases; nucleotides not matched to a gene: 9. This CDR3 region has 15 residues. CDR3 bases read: TGTGCCAGCAGCCCCCACAGGGGACGGTCAGATACG. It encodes CASSPHRGRSDT. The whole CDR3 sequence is CASSPHRGRSDTQYF.

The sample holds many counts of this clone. CDR3 protein: CASNPLSLRDEQFF. The CDR3 DNA, read in part, is TGTGCCAGCAATCCCCTAAGCCTCCGGGATGAG. This chain links TRBV6-2 or TRBV6-3 with TRBJ2-1; D call uncertain. The CDR3 is cut off 3 residues early in the read; its end comes from the germline J gene. The germline V gene encodes CDR1 MNHEY and CDR2 SVGEGT. The CDR3 totals 14 residues. With 7 bases removed from V and 8 bases from J, the gap between germline ends came to 18 bases.

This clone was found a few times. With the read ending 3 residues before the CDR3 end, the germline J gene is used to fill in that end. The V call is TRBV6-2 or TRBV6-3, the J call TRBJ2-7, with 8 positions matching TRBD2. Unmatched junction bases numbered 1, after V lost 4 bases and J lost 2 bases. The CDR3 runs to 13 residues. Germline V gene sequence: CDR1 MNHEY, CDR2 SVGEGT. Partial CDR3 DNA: TGTGCCAGCAGTTTGGGACTAGCCTACGAG. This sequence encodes CASSLGLAYE. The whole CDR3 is CASSLGLAYEQYF.

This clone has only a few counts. CDR3 DNA (partial): TGTGCCAGCAACAAAGGGGCCACGTTTGGGGATACG. Encoded protein: CASNKGATFGDT. The whole CDR3 protein is CASNKGATFGDTQYF. This rearrangement joins TRBV6-2 or TRBV6-3 to TRBJ2-3, with a possible D match to TRBD1 (5 bases). The CDR3 end lies 3 residues beyond the end of the read and is filled in from the germline J gene. The CDR3 totals 15 residues. The germline V gene has CDR1 MNHEY and CDR2 SVGEGT. V was trimmed by 7 bases and J by 6 bases, leaving 20 bases between them.

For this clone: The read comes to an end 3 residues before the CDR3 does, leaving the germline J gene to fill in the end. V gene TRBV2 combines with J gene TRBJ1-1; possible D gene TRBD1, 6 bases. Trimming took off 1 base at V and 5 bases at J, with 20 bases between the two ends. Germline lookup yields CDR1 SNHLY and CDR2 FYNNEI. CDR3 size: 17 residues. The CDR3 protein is CASSEGWGGFAWTEAFF. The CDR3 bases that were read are TGTGCCAGCAGTGAAGGGTGGGGGGGCTTTGCGTGGACTGAA.

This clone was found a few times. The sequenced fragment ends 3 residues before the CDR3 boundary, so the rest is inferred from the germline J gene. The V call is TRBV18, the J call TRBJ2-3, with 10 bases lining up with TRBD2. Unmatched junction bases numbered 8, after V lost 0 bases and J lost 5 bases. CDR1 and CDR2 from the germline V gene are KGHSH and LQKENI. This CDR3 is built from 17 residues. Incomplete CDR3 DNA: TGTGCCAGCTCACCACCGGCGCTAGCGGGGGTAAGAGATACG. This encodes CASSPPALAGVRDT. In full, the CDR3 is CASSPPALAGVRDTQYF. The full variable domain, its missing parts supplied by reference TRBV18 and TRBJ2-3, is NAGVMQNPRHLVRRRGQEARLRCSPMKGHSHVYWYRQLPEEGLKFMVYLQKENIIDESGMPKERFSAEFPKEGPSILRIQQVVRGDSAAYFCASSPPALAGVRDTQYFGPGTRLTVL.

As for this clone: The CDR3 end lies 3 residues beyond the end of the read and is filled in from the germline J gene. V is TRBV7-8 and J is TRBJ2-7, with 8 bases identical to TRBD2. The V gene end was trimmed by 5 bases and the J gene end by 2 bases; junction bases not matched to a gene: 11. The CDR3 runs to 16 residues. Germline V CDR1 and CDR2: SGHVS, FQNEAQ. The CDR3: CASSRHERGLTYEQYF. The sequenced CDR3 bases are TGTGCCAGCAGCCGCCATGAGCGGGGGTTAACCTACGAG.

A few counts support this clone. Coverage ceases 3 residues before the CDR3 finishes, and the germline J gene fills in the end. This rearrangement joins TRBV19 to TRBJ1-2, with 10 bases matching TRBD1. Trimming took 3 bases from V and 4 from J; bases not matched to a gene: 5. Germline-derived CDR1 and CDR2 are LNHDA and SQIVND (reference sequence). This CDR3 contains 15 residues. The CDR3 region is CASSIPGQGPYGYTF. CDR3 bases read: TGTGCCAGTAGTATTCCGGGACAGGGGCCCTATGGC.

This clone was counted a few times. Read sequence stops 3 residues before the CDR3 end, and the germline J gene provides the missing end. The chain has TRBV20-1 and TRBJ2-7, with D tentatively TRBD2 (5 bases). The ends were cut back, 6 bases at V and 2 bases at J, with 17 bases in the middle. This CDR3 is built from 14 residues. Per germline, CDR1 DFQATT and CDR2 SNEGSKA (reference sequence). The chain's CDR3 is CSAPERLPPYEQYF. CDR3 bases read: TGCAGTGCCCCGGAGAGACTACCACCCTACGAG.

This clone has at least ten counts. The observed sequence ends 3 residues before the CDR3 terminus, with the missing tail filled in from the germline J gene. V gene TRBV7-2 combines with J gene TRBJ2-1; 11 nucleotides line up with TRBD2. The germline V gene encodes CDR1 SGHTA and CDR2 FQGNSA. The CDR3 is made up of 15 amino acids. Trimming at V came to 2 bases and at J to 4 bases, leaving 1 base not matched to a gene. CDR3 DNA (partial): TGTGCCAGCAGCTTACTAGCGGGGGGATACAATGAG. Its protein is CASSLLAGGYNE. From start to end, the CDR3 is CASSLLAGGYNEQFF.

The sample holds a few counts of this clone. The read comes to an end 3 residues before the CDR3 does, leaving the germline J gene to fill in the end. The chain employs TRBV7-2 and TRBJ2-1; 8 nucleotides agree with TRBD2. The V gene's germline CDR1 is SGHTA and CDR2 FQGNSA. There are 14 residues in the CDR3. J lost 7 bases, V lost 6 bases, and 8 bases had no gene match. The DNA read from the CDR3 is TGTGCCAGCAGAACCTCGGGGGGGCATAATGAG. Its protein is CASRTSGGHNE. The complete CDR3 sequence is CASRTSGGHNEQFF.